The sequence of this T cell receptor (beta chain) was determined in a study of shared clonotypes between healthy human individuals. Study-wide findings and caveats: Among non-shared clonotypes, generation probabilities were lower than among those shared by all four donors. Of the naive CD4 clonotypes, about 5% were shared across a handful of donors. There were few donors, and this limited the genetic and exposure-history diversity represented.

Assay used: immunoSEQ multiplex PCR; TCRdb lists only in-frame clones, some missing. The sample carries some 2,500,000 clones, around 93% recorded once. To note about this clone: Its antigen remains unknown.

V lost 10 bases and J lost 6; bases outside the gene matches: 15. CDR1 and CDR2 (germline): MNHNS, SASEGT. The CDR3 loop spans 15 amino acids. The receptor comes from a man in his late teens or twenties in good health. Some clones in this sample may be carry-over from other donors' samples. The sample taken for sequencing was naive CD4+ T cells from PBMCs. Subset: CD45RA+ positively selected. The chain carries TRBV6-1 and TRBJ1-5, with TRBD1 matching over 7 bases. In DNA, the CDR3 is TGTGCCACCCACCTAGGGGGCTTCAAGGGTCAGCCCCAGCATTTT. Residues: CATHLGGFKGQPQHF.